This T cell receptor (beta chain) was sequenced during a study of blood T cell repertoires in COVID-19. Assay used: immunoSEQ multiplex PCR; TCRdb lists only in-frame clones, some missing. The sample consists of approximately 130,000 clones, about three quarters of them appearing once. The CDR3 covers 15 residues. Germline lookup yields CDR1 MNHEY and CDR2 SMNVEV (reference sequence). The germline V and J ends were trimmed by 7 bases and 0 bases, with 15 bases remaining between them. This clone occurred a few times. This TCR was recovered from a woman aged 70-85 years with acute or convalescent COVID-19. The chain uses TRBV27 and TRBJ1-2, with D uncertain. The sequencing input was peripheral blood. The CDR3 reads CASKLLSGSNYGYTF. CDR3 DNA sequence: TGTGCCAGCAAGCTCCTGTCGGGGTCTAACTATGGCTACACCTTC.